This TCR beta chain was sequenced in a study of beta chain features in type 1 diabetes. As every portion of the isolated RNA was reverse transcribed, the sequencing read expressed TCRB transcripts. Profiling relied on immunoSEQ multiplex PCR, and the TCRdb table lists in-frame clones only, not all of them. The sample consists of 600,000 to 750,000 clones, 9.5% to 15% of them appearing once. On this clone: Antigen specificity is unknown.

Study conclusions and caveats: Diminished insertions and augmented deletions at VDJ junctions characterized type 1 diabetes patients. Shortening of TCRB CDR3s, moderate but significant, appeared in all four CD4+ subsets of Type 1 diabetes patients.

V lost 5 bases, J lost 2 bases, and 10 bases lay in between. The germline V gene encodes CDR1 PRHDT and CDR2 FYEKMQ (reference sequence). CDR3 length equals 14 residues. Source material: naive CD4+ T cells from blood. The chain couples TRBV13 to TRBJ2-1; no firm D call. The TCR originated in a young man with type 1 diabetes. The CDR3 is CASSLRIAYNEQFF. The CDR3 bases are TGTGCCAGCAGCCTAAGGATAGCCTACAATGAGCAGTTCTTC.